The 32 T cell receptor beta chains in this list originate from one sample, sequenced in a study of shared clonotypes between healthy human individuals. Generated by immunoSEQ multiplex PCR, the TCRdb table keeps only in-frame clones and is missing some. The top ten hold around 0.47% of the sample, which has over a million clones, approximately 80% seen once. Sequencing used memory CD4+ T cells from PBMCs. The subset is: CD45RA-negative fraction. The receptors originated from a man between 18 and 35 years old in good health. Some clones in this sample may be carry-over from other donors' samples.

The chain couples TRBV5-8 to TRBJ1-2; perhaps TRBD1 as D (5 bases). This CDR3 spans 17 amino acids. Trimming took off 4 bases at V and 1 base at J, with 20 bases between the two ends. Germline V lookup: CDR1 SGHTS, CDR2 YDEGEE. The DNA of the CDR3 is TGTGCCAGCAGCCTGGGACGGATTCATCCGATTAACTATGGCTACACCTTC. Protein: CASSLGRIHPINYGYTF.

The chain couples TRBV11-2 to TRBJ1-2, with D tentatively TRBD1 (5 bases). The germline V gene encodes CDR1 SGHAT and CDR2 FQNNGV. The CDR3 runs to 15 residues. V shed 3 bases and J shed 7 bases, with 18 bases lying between them. CDR3 in DNA: TGTGCCAGCAGCTTTCACCGGGACGCCTCAGTTGGCTACACCTTC. The encoded protein is CASSFHRDASVGYTF.

This sequence joins TRBV6-6 and TRBJ2-3, with 7 bases fitting TRBD2. V lost 4 bases, J lost 9 bases, and 10 bases stayed unmatched. The germline gives CDR1 MNHNY, CDR2 SVGAGI (reference sequence). The CDR3 consists of 14 residues. CDR3 in amino acids: CASSSRQREGTQYF. CDR3 nucleotides: TGTGCCAGCAGTTCCCGACAGCGGGAAGGCACGCAGTATTTT.

V gene TRBV4-3 combines with J gene TRBJ2-7, with D unresolved. The CDR3 loop spans 15 amino acids. V lost 0 bases and J 1 base, leaving 10 bases between the germline ends. CDR1 and CDR2 (germline): LGHNA, YSLEER. The CDR3 DNA follows: TGCGCCAGCAGCCAAGAGGATACAGCTTCCTACGAGCAGTACTTC. Protein: CASSQEDTASYEQYF.

The gene calls are TRBV5-1 and TRBJ2-2, with D unresolved. The CDR3 runs 14 residues. Trimming removed 7 bases at V and 6 bases at J, with 16 bases between. Germline V gives CDR1 SGHRS, CDR2 YFSETQ. CDR3 nucleotide sequence: TGCGCCAGCGGAGCGAAGGGAAAGGCCGGGGAGCTGTTTTTT. Its protein product is CASGAKGKAGELFF.

The J gene is TRBJ1-1, the V gene TRBV7-6; tentatively, D is TRBD1 (5 bases). From germline, CDR1 is SGHVS and CDR2 FNYEAQ. The CDR3 contains 15 residues. V gave up 4 bases and J gave up 1 base, with 13 bases separating them. CDR3 sequence reads: CASSYQGVENTEAFF. The CDR3 DNA sequence: TGTGCCAGCAGCTACCAGGGTGTAGAGAACACTGAAGCTTTCTTT.

This clone has a single count. The chain carries TRBV7-8 and TRBJ2-7; 7 bases map to TRBD1. CDR1 is SGHVS, CDR2 FQNEAQ, per germline. This CDR3 contains 16 residues. After removal of 5 bases from V and 6 bases from J, the junction contained 16 bases not matched to a gene. This CDR3 is CASSVGGYRLVGEQYF. CDR3 coding DNA: TGTGCCAGCAGCGTAGGGGGCTACCGACTCGTCGGCGAGCAGTACTTC.

The chain links TRBV10-1 to TRBJ2-2; either TRBD1 or TRBD2 may fit D (5 bases each). Per germline, CDR1 WNHNN and CDR2 SYGVQD (reference sequence). V lost 6 bases and J 8 bases, leaving 19 bases between the germline ends. The CDR3 covers 15 residues. The CDR3 spells CASRADLGPTGELFF. The DNA of the CDR3 is TGCGCCAGCAGGGCGGACCTGGGACCCACAGGGGAGCTGTTTTTT.

CDR3 sequence reads: CASSPEPRDRGLQDYGYTF. The DNA for the CDR3 is TGTGCCAGCAGCCCCGAACCCCGGGACAGGGGGCTTCAGGACTATGGCTACACCTTC. The chain couples TRBV7-6 to TRBJ1-2; TRBD1 matches at 12 bases. Germline V lookup: CDR1 SGHVS, CDR2 FNYEAQ. The CDR3 loop spans 19 amino acids. Unmatched junction bases numbered 16, after V lost 5 bases and J lost 3 bases. Together with reference TRBV7-6 and TRBJ1-2, the CDR3 gives the full variable domain: GAGVSQSPRYKVTKRGQDVALRCDPISGHVSLYWYRQALGQGPEFLTYFNYEAQQDKSGLPNDRFSAERPEGSISTLTIQRTEQRDSAMYRCASSPEPRDRGLQDYGYTFGSGTRLTVV.

The chain uses TRBV7-2 and TRBJ2-3, with D perhaps TRBD2 (5 bases). The length of the CDR3 is 15 residues. With 4 bases removed from V and 4 bases from J, the gap between germline ends came to 15 bases. Looked up from germline, CDR1 is SGHTA and CDR2 is FQGNSA. CDR3 region: CASSSLLRAADTQYF. In DNA, the CDR3 is TGTGCCAGCAGCTCGCTCCTCCGAGCGGCAGATACGCAGTATTTT.

The chain combines TRBV30 with TRBJ1-3; weak D call: TRBD1 (6 bases). The germline gives CDR1 GTSNPN, CDR2 SVGIG (reference sequence). V lost 7 bases and J lost 0, with 10 bases in between. CDR3 length: 13 amino acids. The CDR3 coding sequence is TGTGCCTCCCTGGGGGCCTCTGGAAACACCATATATTTT. Translating gives CASLGASGNTIYF.

The CDR3 DNA sequence: TGTGCCAGCTCAACGACAGGGCTGTACCCCTACGAGCAGTACTTC. Translation: CASSTTGLYPYEQYF. The J gene is TRBJ2-7, the V gene TRBV18, with 7 positions matching TRBD1. Germline values: CDR1 KGHSH, CDR2 LQKENI. The CDR3 consists of 15 residues. With V trimmed by 5 bases and J by 2 bases, 9 bases remained unmatched.

This clone was counted only a few times. The chain employs TRBV19 and TRBJ2-3; D is unclear. Trimming left V 5 bases short and J 6 bases short, with 6 bases between. From germline, CDR1 is LNHDA and CDR2 SQIVND (reference sequence). The CDR3 is 11 amino acids. CDR3 amino acids: CASSQKDTQYF. The CDR3 DNA reads as TGTGCCAGTAGTCAGAAGGATACGCAGTATTTT.

The chain combines TRBV19 with TRBJ2-2, with TRBD2 identical over 7 bases. The germline V gene encodes CDR1 LNHDA and CDR2 SQIVND (reference sequence). V lost 5 bases, J lost 6 bases, and 12 bases stayed unmatched. The CDR3 is 16 residues long. For the CDR3, the DNA is TGTGCCAGTAGTCCCCGGGGAGCGGGAACCCCCGGGGAGCTGTTTTTT. Residues: CASSPRGAGTPGELFF.

The J gene is TRBJ1-1, the V gene TRBV9; D call uncertain. Germline V lookup: CDR1 SGDLS, CDR2 YYNGEE. Trimming left V 0 bases short and J 3 bases short, with 9 bases between. CDR3 length equals 14 residues. The CDR3 DNA sequence: TGTGCCAGCAGCGTAGTGGAAGGGTACACTGAAGCTTTCTTT. It translates to CASSVVEGYTEAFF.

The J gene is TRBJ1-4, the V gene TRBV6-5; D is perhaps TRBD1 (5 bases). Between the trimmed V and J ends, which lost 2 bases and 6 bases, there was a span of 10 bases. Germline lookup yields CDR1 MNHEY and CDR2 SVGAGI. The CDR3 covers 14 residues. CDR3 protein: CASSYGQGHEKLFF. CDR3 nucleotides: TGTGCCAGCAGTTACGGGCAGGGCCATGAAAAACTGTTTTTT.

The chain uses TRBV27 and TRBJ1-2, with D possibly being TRBD1 (5 bases). Germline assignment: CDR1 MNHEY and CDR2 SMNVEV (reference sequence). The CDR3 spans 13 residues. Deletions cut 3 bases from V and 8 bases from J, with 13 bases between. The CDR3 DNA sequence: TGTGCCAGCAGTTTTGCGGGACGGCAAGGCTACACCTTC. Its protein is CASSFAGRQGYTF.

This clone has a count of ten or more. The same CDR3 arises from other DNA sequences in this sample as well. The chain joins TRBV28 to TRBJ2-7; D perhaps matches TRBD1 (5 bases). This CDR3 region has 16 residues. Germline V gives CDR1 MDHEN, CDR2 SYDVKM. The germline V and J ends were trimmed by 4 bases and 5 bases, with 21 bases remaining between them. The CDR3 spells CASSSLVQGPGHEQYF. The CDR3 DNA reads as TGTGCCAGCAGTTCTCTCGTTCAGGGCCCCGGCCACGAGCAGTACTTC. Looking up the rest from reference TRBV28 and TRBJ2-7 gives the full variable domain: DVKVTQSSRYLVKRTGEKVFLECVQDMDHENMFWYRQDPGLGLRLIYFSYDVKMKEKGDIPEGYSVSREKKERFSLILESASTNQTSMYLCASSSLVQGPGHEQYFGPGTRLTVT.

J is TRBJ2-2 and V is TRBV7-3, with D possibly TRBD2 on 5 matching bases. The germline V and J ends were trimmed by 4 bases and 4 bases, with 7 bases remaining between them. The CDR3 length is 13 residues. Germline V gives CDR1 SGHTA, CDR2 FQGTGA. In nucleotides, the CDR3 is TGTGCCAGCAGCTCCGGACTCACCGGGGAGCTGTTTTTT. Its translation is CASSSGLTGELFF.

This chain connects TRBV7-6 to TRBJ2-7; D unresolved. Trimming stripped 5 bases from V and 6 bases from J, with 17 bases between. Germline lookup yields CDR1 SGHVS and CDR2 FNYEAQ. The CDR3 runs to 14 residues. CDR3 sequence: CASSPTDFSSEQYF. CDR3 sequence (DNA): TGTGCCAGCAGCCCCACTGACTTCAGTAGCGAGCAGTACTTC.

This clone was detected once. The genes are TRBV21-1 and TRBJ1-5. TRBV21-1 counts as a pseudogene. The CDR3 length is 12 residues. The CDR3 loop is CGWQAKEVPQHF. Written as DNA, the CDR3 is TGTGGGTGGCAGGCAAAGGAGGTGCCCCAGCATTTT.

This sequence joins TRBV6-6 and TRBJ2-7; 8 nucleotides match TRBD2. The germline gives CDR1 MNHNY, CDR2 SVGAGI (reference sequence). Trimming cost V 0 bases and J 0 bases; bases outside gene matches: 4. The CDR3 is made up of 16 amino acids. Written as DNA, the CDR3 is TGTGCCAGCAGTTACTCGATCGGACTAGCCTCCTACGAGCAGTACTTC. Protein sequence: CASSYSIGLASYEQYF.

In its sample, this clone was seen a few times. The chain joins TRBV14 to TRBJ1-2, with D unclear. The length of the CDR3 is 14 residues. Per germline, CDR1 SGHDN and CDR2 FVKESK. V lost 0 bases, J lost 8 bases, and 13 bases lay in between. CDR3 DNA sequence: TGTGCCAGCAGCCAAGATACGAGGGTTGGGGGCTACACCTTC. Translation gives CASSQDTRVGGYTF. The full variable domain, rest sourced from reference TRBV14 and TRBJ1-2, is EAGVTQFPSHSVIEKGQTVTLRCDPISGHDNLYWYRRVMGKEIKFLLHFVKESKQDESGMPNNRFLAERTGGTYSTLKVQPAELEDSGVYFCASSQDTRVGGYTFGSGTRLTVV.

This clone has just a few counts. J is TRBJ2-1 and V is TRBV5-1; D is tentatively TRBD1 or TRBD2 (5 bases each). The length of the CDR3 is 13 residues. Trimming took off 7 bases at V and 1 base at J, with 9 bases between the two ends. Germline CDR1 SGHRS, CDR2 YFSETQ. The CDR3 DNA is TGCGCCAGCGGTGAGGGGTCCTACAATGAGCAGTTCTTC. Amino acid sequence: CASGEGSYNEQFF.

The chain uses TRBV18 and TRBJ2-5; TRBD1 might be the D (6 bases). The CDR3 runs 17 residues. Trimming removed 3 bases from V and 4 bases from J, with 21 bases in between. Looked up from germline, CDR1 is KGHSH and CDR2 is LQKENI. The CDR3, as DNA: TGTGCCAGCTCACCCAGTACAGGGAGCGCAGTAGGAGAGACCCAGTACTTC. The encoded protein is CASSPSTGSAVGETQYF.

CDR3 in amino acids: CSATTGEEFF. The CDR3 coding sequence is TGCAGTGCTACTACGGGAGAGGAGTTCTTC. J is TRBJ2-1 and V is TRBV20-1; D is perhaps TRBD2 (6 bases). Germline V gives CDR1 DFQATT, CDR2 SNEGSKA (reference sequence). The CDR3 extends over 10 amino acids. Trimming removed 4 bases at V and 14 bases at J, with 12 bases between.

The rearrangement links TRBV25-1 to TRBJ2-7; 10 nucleotides line up with TRBD2. The ends lost 3 bases at V and 7 bases at J; junction bases unmatched: 9. This CDR3 is 15 amino acids long. CDR1 is MGHDK, CDR2 SYGVNS, per germline. The CDR3 region is CASSESSGSPSEQYF. The CDR3 nucleotides are TGTGCCAGCAGTGAGTCTAGCGGGAGCCCCTCTGAGCAGTACTTC.

V and J are TRBV9 and TRBJ2-7; 10 bases line up with TRBD2. With 3 bases clipped from V and 3 bases from J, the junction kept 6 bases outside the gene matches. Germline V gene sequence: CDR1 SGDLS, CDR2 YYNGEE. This CDR3 spans 15 amino acids. Here the CDR3 DNA reads TGTGCCAGCAGCGGAGGACTAGCGGAATACTACGAGCAGTACTTC. This sequence encodes CASSGGLAEYYEQYF.

V gene TRBV7-2 combines with J gene TRBJ1-3; 8 bases fit TRBD1. CDR1 is SGHTA, CDR2 FQGNSA, per germline. This CDR3 is 17 amino acids long. V shed 1 base and J 2 bases; nucleotides not matched to a gene: 7. CDR3 in amino acids: CASSLVVTGAAGNTIYF. The CDR3 DNA reads TGTGCCAGCAGCTTAGTGGTGACAGGGGCCGCTGGAAACACCATATATTTT.

CDR3 coding DNA: TGTGCCAGCAGCAAACAGGGAACTGGGGCCAACGTCCTGACTTTC. The encoded protein is CASSKQGTGANVLTF. The chain has TRBV11-1 and TRBJ2-6, with D perhaps TRBD1 (6 bases). Between the trimmed V and J ends, which lost 5 bases and 2 bases, there was a span of 10 bases. This CDR3 has 15 residues. CDR1 and CDR2 from the germline V gene are SGHAT and FQDESV (reference sequence).

This clone was picked up a small number of times. V gene TRBV7-3 combines with J gene TRBJ1-2; D might be TRBD1 (5 bases). Germline V gene sequence: CDR1 SGHTA, CDR2 FQGTGA. V was cut by 0 bases and J by 7 bases, with 9 bases left in between. The CDR3 has 13 amino acids. The CDR3 loop reads CASSLTGQAGYTF. Here the CDR3 DNA reads TGTGCCAGCAGCTTAACGGGGCAAGCTGGCTACACCTTC.

The rearrangement joins TRBV5-1 to TRBJ2-1; a weak D match, TRBD1 (6 bases). There are 13 residues in the CDR3. Trimming removed 6 bases from V and 7 bases from J, with 14 bases in between. Germline V gene data show CDR1 as SGHRS and CDR2 as YFSETQ. The CDR3 region has the DNA TGCGCCAGCAAGAGGGCCAGGGGAAATGAGCAGTTCTTC. Its translation: CASKRARGNEQFF.